Listed below are T cell receptor beta chains from one sample, sequenced in a study of beta chain features in type 1 diabetes. Sequencing was performed with immunoSEQ multiplex PCR; in TCRdb, only in-frame clones are kept and a portion is missing. The sample lists 310,000 or so clones; over 12% were seen once. Sequences were obtained from naive CD4+ T cells from blood. The origin of the receptors is a man aged 18 to 30 with type 1 diabetes. Both conserved end residues are part of each CDR3. Each record gives: V gene, J gene, D gene, clone size, CDR3 protein, CDR3 DNA. D genes are given only for firm matches. Some rows mark clone size as missing; the rest say once, few, many or name a class of expanded clone.

>TRBV7-2|TRBJ2-5|TRBD1|.
CASRRTGGQETQYF
TGTGCCAGCAGACGGACAGGGGGCCAGGAGACCCAGTACTTC
>TRBV5-1|TRBJ1-1|TRBD1|few
CASSVRQGTEAFF
TGCGCCAGCAGCGTAAGACAGGGCACTGAAGCTTTCTTT
>TRBV5-6|TRBJ2-1|TRBD2|.
CASSLAVGLAVSYNEQFF
TGTGCCAGCAGCTTGGCCGTCGGCCTAGCGGTCTCCTACAATGAGCAGTTCTTC
>TRBV30|TRBJ2-7|.|.
CAWSVTRQYF
TGTGCCTGGAGTGTAACAAGGCAGTACTTC
>TRBV7-9|TRBJ2-1|TRBD1|.
CASSRRDRVGQGLDEQFF
TGTGCCAGCAGCCGGAGAGACAGGGTAGGACAAGGCCTGGATGAGCAGTTCTTC
>TRBV15|TRBJ2-7|.|few
CATSTTGREQYF
TGTGCCACCAGCACCACGGGTCGGGAGCAGTACTTC
>TRBV9|TRBJ2-7|TRBD2|.
CASSGGLAGGYEQYF
TGTGCCAGCAGCGGGGGACTAGCGGGGGGATACGAGCAGTACTTC
>TRBV21-1|TRBJ2-5|.|few
CASSKALWRLAGPKETQYF
TGTGCCAGCAGCAAAGCGCTTTGGAGGCTAGCGGGGCCCAAAGAGACCCAGTACTTC
>TRBV4-3|TRBJ1-4|.|.
CASSRNTRVQNEKLFF
TGCGCCAGCAGCCGAAACACGCGAGTACAGAATGAAAAACTGTTTTTT
>TRBV30|TRBJ1-2|TRBD1|.
CAWSVPARDRVGYTF
TGTGCCTGGAGTGTACCAGCCCGGGACAGGGTCGGCTACACCTTC
>TRBV29-1|TRBJ2-3|TRBD1|.
CSARRTGTGTDTQYF
TGCAGCGCCCGACGGACAGGGACTGGCACAGATACGCAGTATTTT
>TRBV28|TRBJ1-1|.|few
CATDSTMNTEAFF
TGTGCCACGGACAGCACCATGAACACTGAAGCTTTCTTT
>TRBV9|TRBJ2-5|.|.
CASSQQGTETQYF
TGTGCCAGCAGCCAACAGGGAACAGAGACCCAGTACTTC
>TRBV6-5|TRBJ2-1|.|.
CASSYSPGETYNEQFF
TGTGCCAGCAGTTACTCCCCCGGGGAGACCTACAATGAGCAGTTCTTC
>TRBV6-1|TRBJ2-7|TRBD1|.
CASSEGTGYSYEQYF
TGTGCCAGCAGTGAAGGGACAGGGTACTCCTACGAGCAGTACTTC
>TRBV30|TRBJ2-4|.|.
CAWGGTQVQNIQYF
TGTGCCTGGGGGGGGACCCAGGTCCAAAACATTCAGTACTTC
>TRBV5-4|TRBJ2-7|.|.
CASSLDRGEQYF
TGTGCCAGCAGCTTGGACCGCGGCGAGCAGTACTTC
>TRBV28|TRBJ2-1|.|few
CASRSGRDEEQFF
TGTGCCAGCAGGTCCGGGCGGGACGAAGAGCAGTTCTTC
>TRBV7-9|TRBJ2-5|TRBD1|few
CASSWSGTVQETQYF
TGTGCCAGCAGCTGGTCCGGGACAGTCCAAGAGACCCAGTACTTC
>TRBV7-2|TRBJ1-2|.|few
CASGSGGYTF
TGTGCCAGCGGGTCAGGAGGCTACACCTTC
>TRBV7-2|TRBJ2-4|.|few
CASSLLAGKNIQYF
TGTGCCAGCAGCTTGCTGGCGGGCAAAAACATTCAGTACTTC
>TRBV5-1|TRBJ2-7|.|few
CARGRGRTYEQYF
TGCGCCAGGGGGCGGGGAAGAACCTACGAGCAGTACTTC
>TRBV27|TRBJ1-1|.|.
CASSFQVSGTEAFF
TGTGCCAGCAGTTTCCAGGTTTCCGGCACTGAAGCTTTCTTT
>TRBV5-1|TRBJ2-1|TRBD2|.
CASSLWEGSYNEQFF
TGCGCCAGCAGCTTATGGGAGGGATCCTACAATGAGCAGTTCTTC
>TRBV6-1|TRBJ1-1|.|.
CASSKQANTEAFF
TGTGCCAGCAGTAAACAGGCGAACACTGAAGCTTTCTTT
>TRBV11-2|TRBJ1-2|.|few
CASSFIGGESGYTF
TGTGCCAGCAGCTTTATTGGGGGGGAGAGTGGCTACACCTTC
>TRBV7-7|TRBJ2-3|.|few
CASSPLEDTQYF
TGTGCCAGCAGCCCTCTAGAAGATACGCAGTATTTT
>TRBV30|TRBJ2-3|.|.
CAWSTLRTPRTDTQYF
TGTGCCTGGAGTACCCTCAGGACACCTCGCACAGATACGCAGTATTTT
>TRBV4-2|TRBJ1-4|TRBD1|.
CASSQEGQAGEKLFF
TGTGCCAGCAGCCAAGAGGGACAGGCGGGCGAAAAACTGTTTTTT
>TRBV9|TRBJ1-2|TRBD1|few
CASNRDRNYGYTF
TGTGCCAGCAACCGGGACAGGAATTATGGCTACACCTTC
>TRBV9|TRBJ2-7|.|.
CASSVARGYEQYF
TGTGCCAGCAGCGTAGCAAGGGGTTACGAGCAGTACTTC
>TRBV30|TRBJ2-1|TRBD2|few
CASSLGLAGGVGNEQFF
TGTGCCAGTAGCCTCGGACTAGCGGGAGGTGTGGGCAATGAGCAGTTCTTC
>TRBV14|TRBJ1-1|.|.
CASSPWLEGTEAFF
TGTGCCAGCAGCCCCTGGTTGGAGGGCACTGAAGCTTTCTTT
>TRBV4-2|TRBJ1-2|TRBD1|few
CASSQAPGQGSGGGYTF
TGTGCCAGCAGCCAAGCGCCGGGACAGGGTTCAGGAGGTGGCTACACCTTC
>TRBV5-1|TRBJ2-5|TRBD1|.
CASSSAGTGDETQYF
TGCGCCAGCAGCTCGGCCGGGACAGGGGACGAGACCCAGTACTTC
>TRBV10-3|TRBJ1-1|TRBD1|few
CAISGRQGPTEAFF
TGTGCCATCAGTGGTAGACAGGGTCCCACTGAAGCTTTCTTT
>TRBV12-2|TRBJ2-3|.|.
CASRSVAGVTDTQYF
TGTGCAAGTCGCTCAGTAGCGGGGGTCACAGATACGCAGTATTTT
>TRBV7-9|TRBJ1-2|TRBD1|.
CASSSTDRVRGYTF
TGTGCCAGCAGTTCCACGGACAGGGTTAGGGGCTACACCTTC
>TRBV15|TRBJ1-5|TRBD1|few
CATSAVRGQYPQHF
TGTGCCACCAGCGCGGTGAGGGGGCAGTATCCCCAGCATTTT
>TRBV9|TRBJ2-3|TRBD2|few
CASSPRTSGSTDTQYF
TGTGCCAGCAGCCCCAGGACTAGCGGGAGTACAGATACGCAGTATTTT
>TRBV28|TRBJ1-2|TRBD1|few
CASGITGGIPYGYTF
TGTGCCAGCGGAATAACAGGGGGAATCCCCTATGGCTACACCTTC
>TRBV21-1|TRBJ2-7|.|.
CASRFRGGWEQYF
TGTGCCAGCAGGTTTAGAGGGGGCTGGGAGCAGTACTTC
>TRBV27|TRBJ2-5|TRBD1|.
CASSRYRGETQYF
TGTGCCAGCAGTCGGTACAGGGGAGAGACCCAGTACTTC
>TRBV9|TRBJ1-1|.|.
CASSVDPLVGGEAFF
TGTGCCAGCAGCGTAGATCCACTGGTGGGAGGTGAAGCTTTCTTT
>TRBV6-6|TRBJ1-5|.|.
CASSYGAQPQHF
TGTGCCAGCAGTTATGGGGCACAGCCCCAGCATTTT